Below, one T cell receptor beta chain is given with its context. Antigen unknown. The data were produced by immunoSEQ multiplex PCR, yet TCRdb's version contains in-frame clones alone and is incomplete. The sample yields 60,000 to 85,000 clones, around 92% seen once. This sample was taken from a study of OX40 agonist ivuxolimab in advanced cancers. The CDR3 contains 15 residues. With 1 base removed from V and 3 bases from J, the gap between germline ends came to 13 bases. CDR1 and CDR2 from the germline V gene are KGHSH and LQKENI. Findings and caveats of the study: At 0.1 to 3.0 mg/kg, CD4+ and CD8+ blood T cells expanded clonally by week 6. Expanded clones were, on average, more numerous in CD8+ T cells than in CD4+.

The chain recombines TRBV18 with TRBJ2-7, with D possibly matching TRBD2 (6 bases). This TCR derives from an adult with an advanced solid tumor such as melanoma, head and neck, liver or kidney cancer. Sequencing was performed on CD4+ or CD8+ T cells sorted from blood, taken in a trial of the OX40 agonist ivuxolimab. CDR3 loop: CASSPLGGNGYEQYF. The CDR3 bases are TGTGCCAGCTCACCACTAGGAGGGAACGGCTACGAGCAGTACTTC.